This TCR beta chain was identified in a study of cytomegalovirus exposure and HLA in healthy donors. This clone was recorded once. PCR primers comprised 60 Vbeta and 13 Jbeta primers. Profiling relied on immunoSEQ multiplex PCR, and the TCRdb table lists in-frame clones only, not all of them. The sample shows 100,000 to 150,000 clones, more than 65% of them seen only once. The CDR3 has 12 amino acids. Germline-derived CDR1 and CDR2 are SQVTM and ANQGSEA. V lost 5 bases to trimming and J lost 11 bases, with 18 bases between them. This sequence originates from an older woman in good health and CMV-seropositive. The genes are TRBV29-1 and TRBJ1-2; D is perhaps TRBD1 (6 bases). The sequenced material came from PBMCs. The CDR3 here is CSVNRALVGYTF. In DNA form, the CDR3 reads TGCAGCGTTAACAGGGCGCTTGTAGGATACACCTTC.